The T cell receptor beta chain described here comes from a study of blood T cell repertoires in COVID-19. This clone was seen once. Only in-frame clones appear in the TCRdb table, and some are missing; sequencing was by immunoSEQ multiplex PCR. The table has around 170,000 clones, about three quarters seen once. Source material: peripheral blood. The TCR was taken from a woman of 80 years or more with COVID-19, enrolled during active disease.

The CDR3 here is CASSERGGTQPQHF. The CDR3 region has the DNA TGTGCCAGCAGTGAAAGGGGGGGCACTCAGCCCCAGCATTTT. The chain employs TRBV6-1 and TRBJ1-5; weak D call: TRBD1 (6 bases). This CDR3 has 14 residues. Germline assignment: CDR1 MNHNS and CDR2 SASEGT. Trimming shortened V by 2 bases and J by 6 bases, and 11 bases separated the two germline ends.